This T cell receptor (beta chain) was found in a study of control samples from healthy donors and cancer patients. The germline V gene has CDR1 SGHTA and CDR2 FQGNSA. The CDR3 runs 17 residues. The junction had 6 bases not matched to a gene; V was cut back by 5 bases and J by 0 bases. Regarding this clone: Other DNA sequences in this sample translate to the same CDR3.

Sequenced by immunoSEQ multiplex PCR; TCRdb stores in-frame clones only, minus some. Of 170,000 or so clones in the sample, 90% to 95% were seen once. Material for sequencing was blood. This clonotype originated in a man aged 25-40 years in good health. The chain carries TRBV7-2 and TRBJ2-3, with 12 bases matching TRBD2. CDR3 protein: CASSLWTSGVSTDTQYF. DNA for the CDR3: TGTGCCAGCAGCCTATGGACTAGCGGGGTGAGCACAGATACGCAGTATTTT.